This T cell receptor (beta chain) stems from a study of CD4 T cells in relation to SARS-CoV-2 and coronaviruses. The CDR3 is 15 residues long. Trimming shortened V by 0 bases and J by 1 base, and 10 bases separated the two germline ends. Germline CDR1 reads SGHNT; CDR2 reads YYREEE (reference sequence). The data were produced by immunoSEQ multiplex PCR, yet TCRdb's version contains in-frame clones alone and is incomplete. Here the sample spans some 60,000 clones, 90% to 95% being singletons. The sequence was collected from an adult with COVID-19. The rearrangement links TRBV5-4 to TRBJ2-5, with D hard to call. Sequencing was performed on naive CD4+ T cells from PBMCs. Subset of the sample: naive CD4+ T cells isolated by negative enrichment. CDR3 coding DNA: TGTGCCAGCAGCTTGGTCATCAGCAGCCAAGAGACCCAGTACTTC. Protein sequence: CASSLVISSQETQYF.